This T cell receptor beta chain originates from a study of blood T cell repertoires in COVID-19. Overall study: Sites across the United States, Italy and Spain contributed samples from acute and convalescent COVID-19. Nucleic acid was either cDNA or gDNA, and it came from T cells, B-cell-depleted T cells, or PBMCs.

Source study methods: Amplification from reference gene primers served as the basis for estimated nucleated cell counts. Using immunoSEQ multiplex PCR, the repertoire was profiled, and TCRdb retains in-frame clones only, with some absent. V, J and clone size were drawn from that table, and D and trimming were deduced from the DNA. Here the sample spans 55,000 to 75,000 clones, around 77% being singletons. CDR3 length: 13 residues. Per germline, CDR1 MNHEY and CDR2 SVGAGI. The V gene lost 6 bases and the J gene lost 2 bases, with 10 bases spanning the gap. The origin of this receptor is a human donor in a cohort sampled during active COVID-19. Sequenced material: peripheral blood. This rearrangement joins TRBV6-5 to TRBJ1-2; possible D gene TRBD1, 6 bases. DNA for the CDR3: TGTGCCAGCAGCAGGACAGTCAACTATGGCTACACCTTC. Its translation: CASSRTVNYGYTF.